This TCR beta chain was captured by sequencing in a study of blood T cell repertoires in COVID-19. TCRdb's copy holds only in-frame clones and misses some; the assay was immunoSEQ multiplex PCR. Of roughly 250,000 clones in the sample, about nine tenths were seen once. Germline CDR1 MNHEY, CDR2 SVGAGI. The CDR3 extends over 14 amino acids. Trimming took 5 bases from V and 0 from J, leaving 10 bases between them. The chain employs TRBV6-5 and TRBJ1-1; perhaps TRBD1 as D (5 bases). The TCR comes from a woman between 40 and 50 years old with acute COVID-19. Sequenced input: PBMCs or T cells enriched from blood (not recorded which). CDR3 DNA: TGTGCCAGCAGTCAGACGGGGGTGAACACTGAAGCTTTCTTT. This gives the protein CASSQTGVNTEAFF.